One and the same sample provided the 26 T cell receptor beta chains below, sequenced in a study of shared clonotypes between healthy human individuals. Sequenced by immunoSEQ multiplex PCR; TCRdb stores in-frame clones only, minus some. The sample contains 450,000 to 500,000 clones, approximately 82% of which appear only once. Sequencing input: PBMCs. The source of these receptors is a woman aged 40 to 55 in good health. Some clones in this sample may be carry-over from other donors' samples.

This rearrangement joins TRBV27 to TRBJ2-2, with 7 bases fitting TRBD2. The V and J ends lost 4 bases and 0 bases, in that order; junction bases with no gene match: 8. This CDR3 spans 17 amino acids. Looked up from germline, CDR1 is MNHEY and CDR2 is SMNVEV (reference sequence). DNA for the CDR3: TGTGCCAGCAGTTCCTTCCCCCGGGGGGCGAACACCGGGGAGCTGTTTTTT. Amino acids: CASSSFPRGANTGELFF.

CDR3 sequence (DNA): TGTGCCAGCAGCCCCTGGCTTCAGGCGGGCGAGCAGTACTTC. Amino acid sequence: CASSPWLQAGEQYF. The J gene is TRBJ2-7, the V gene TRBV9, with a tentative D call TRBD2 (5 bases). Germline V lookup: CDR1 SGDLS, CDR2 YYNGEE. V shed 4 bases and J shed 6 bases, with 17 bases lying between them. The CDR3 runs to 14 residues.

The chain uses TRBV29-1 and TRBJ2-5, with D perhaps TRBD2 (5 bases). Germline CDR1 reads SQVTM; CDR2 reads ANQGSEA. The CDR3 length is 13 residues. With 4 bases removed from V and 5 bases from J, the gap between germline ends came to 14 bases. CDR3 loop: CSVVPPGMETQYF. As DNA, the CDR3 is TGCAGCGTTGTTCCCCCGGGGATGGAGACCCAGTACTTC. Together with reference TRBV29-1 and TRBJ2-5, the CDR3 gives the full variable domain: SAVISQKPSRDICQRGTSLTIQCQVDSQVTMMFWYRQQPGQSLTLIATANQGSEATYESGFVIDKFPISRPNLTFSTLTVSNMSPEDSSIYLCSVVPPGMETQYFGPGTRLLVL.

This clone was counted a single time. The genes are TRBV6-6 and TRBJ1-4, with 9 positions matching TRBD1. The CDR3 is 15 amino acids. V gave up 6 bases and J gave up 8 bases; unmatched junction bases: 10. Germline lookup yields CDR1 MNHNY and CDR2 SVGAGI (reference sequence). The CDR3 sequence: CASRPQRTGVEKLFF. CDR3 coding DNA: TGTGCCAGCAGACCCCAGAGGACAGGGGTCGAAAAACTGTTTTTT.

The V gene is TRBV7-2, the J gene TRBJ2-5; 7 nucleotides agree with TRBD1. Losses at the gene ends were 2 bases for V and 1 base for J; bases not matched to a gene: 4. Germline V gene lookup returns CDR1 SGHTA and CDR2 FQGNSA. This CDR3 is built from 15 residues. Here the CDR3 reads CASSLTRTGQETQYF. DNA of the CDR3: TGTGCCAGCAGCTTAACCCGGACAGGCCAAGAGACCCAGTACTTC.

This clone is a singleton in its sample. The genes are TRBV20-1 and TRBJ2-3; no reliable D call. Germline loops: CDR1 DFQATT, CDR2 SNEGSKA (reference sequence). The CDR3 runs to 10 residues. V gave up 3 bases and J gave up 8 bases, with 6 bases separating them. The CDR3 is CSARSVTQYF. The CDR3 DNA sequence: TGCAGTGCTAGGAGCGTTACGCAGTATTTT.

The V and J genes are TRBV6-5 and TRBJ2-7; 11 bases fit TRBD1. Looked up from germline, CDR1 is MNHEY and CDR2 is SVGAGI. The V gene end was trimmed by 5 bases and the J gene end by 3 bases; junction bases not matched to a gene: 3. This CDR3 comprises 14 residues. CDR3 in amino acids: CASSRGQGVYEQYF. The CDR3 coding sequence is TGTGCCAGCAGTCGGGGACAGGGGGTCTACGAGCAGTACTTC.

This chain joins TRBV5-1 and TRBJ2-1; 8 nucleotides align to TRBD1. This CDR3 region has 16 residues. V shed 3 bases and J 0 bases; nucleotides not matched to a gene: 5. Germline loops: CDR1 SGHRS, CDR2 YFSETQ. Here the CDR3 DNA reads TGCGCCAGCAGCTCCCGGACAGGGAACTCCTACAATGAGCAGTTCTTC. It is translated as CASSSRTGNSYNEQFF. The entire variable domain, with the rest obtained from reference TRBV5-1 and TRBJ2-1, is as follows: KAGVTQTPRYLIKTRGQQVTLSCSPISGHRSVSWYQQTPGQGLQFLFEYFSETQRNKGNFPGRFSGRQFSNSRSEMNVSTLELGDSALYLCASSSRTGNSYNEQFFGPGTRLTVL.

V gene TRBV6-1 combines with J gene TRBJ1-6, with TRBD1 as a possible D gene (5 bases). Trimming left V 7 bases short and J 5 bases short, with 12 bases between. This CDR3 has 14 amino acids. CDR1 and CDR2 (germline): MNHNS, SASEGT. CDR3 sequence (DNA): TGTGCCAGCAATCGGGACGGGGATAATTCACCCCTCCACTTT. Its translation is CASNRDGDNSPLHF.

The rearrangement links TRBV19 to TRBJ1-1; 9 bases align to TRBD1. V shed 5 bases and J 7 bases; nucleotides not matched to a gene: 14. The germline gives CDR1 LNHDA, CDR2 SQIVND (reference sequence). This CDR3 has 16 amino acids. For the CDR3, the DNA is TGTGCCAGTAGTGTAAAATCGGGACAGGGATCCTTTGAAGCTTTCTTT. The encoded protein is CASSVKSGQGSFEAFF.

This clone was seen more than once but under ten times. Within the sample, other DNA sequences also encode this same CDR3. This sequence joins TRBV11-2 and TRBJ1-1; D gene uncertain. Germline values: CDR1 SGHAT, CDR2 FQNNGV. The CDR3 has 13 amino acids. Trimming pared 0 bases from V and 3 bases from J, leaving 5 bases between. The DNA for the CDR3 is TGTGCCAGCAGCTTAGATAGGGACACTGAAGCTTTCTTT. Translation gives CASSLDRDTEAFF.

This chain uses TRBV28 with TRBJ2-7, with D possibly TRBD2 on 5 matching bases. The CDR3 contains 19 residues. The germline V and J ends were trimmed by 5 bases and 1 base, with 27 bases remaining between them. CDR1 MDHEN and CDR2 SYDVKM come from the germline V gene. The CDR3 sequence: CASSARSHRVGETSYEQYF. The CDR3 bases are TGTGCCAGCAGTGCTCGTTCCCACCGGGTTGGGGAGACGTCCTACGAGCAGTACTTC.

The CDR3 DNA sequence: TGTGCCAGCAGTTTCCGGCTAGCGGGTAATGAGCAGTTCTTC. It translates to CASSFRLAGNEQFF. The chain joins TRBV27 to TRBJ2-1; 8 nucleotides match TRBD2. This CDR3 spans 14 amino acids. Germline-derived CDR1 and CDR2 are MNHEY and SMNVEV (reference sequence). The V gene end was trimmed by 3 bases and the J gene end by 7 bases; junction bases not matched to a gene: 5.

The genes are TRBV27 and TRBJ2-5; perhaps D is TRBD1 or TRBD2 (5 bases each). The germline gives CDR1 MNHEY, CDR2 SMNVEV (reference sequence). V was cut by 3 bases and J by 4 bases, with 12 bases left in between. The CDR3 consists of 14 residues. The CDR3 nucleotides read TGTGCCAGCAGTTTCGGGGCTCTAAGAGAGACCCAGTACTTC. The encoded protein is CASSFGALRETQYF.

CDR3 in amino acids: CASSQDLRGRLLDTQYF. In nucleotides, the CDR3 is TGCGCCAGCAGCCAAGATCTTCGTGGGAGGCTTTTGGATACGCAGTATTTT. V gene TRBV4-3 combines with J gene TRBJ2-3, with a possible D match to TRBD2 (6 bases). The germline V gene has CDR1 LGHNA and CDR2 YSLEER. This CDR3 is 17 amino acids long. The V and J ends lost 0 bases and 6 bases respectively, with 19 bases between them.

The chain joins TRBV7-9 to TRBJ2-7; D is undetermined. The CDR3 totals 17 residues. V dropped 2 bases and J dropped 5 bases, with 22 bases sitting between them. Germline CDR1 and CDR2: SEHNR and FQNEAQ (reference sequence). As DNA, the CDR3 is TGTGCCAGCAGCTTAATTGGCTTAGGTTACAAAAGGGACGAGCAGTACTTC. Protein: CASSLIGLGYKRDEQYF.

The rearrangement links TRBV7-9 to TRBJ2-3; D might be TRBD1 or TRBD2, each matching 6 bases. Per the germline V gene, CDR1 is SEHNR and CDR2 is FQNEAQ (reference sequence). The V and J ends lost 4 bases and 5 bases respectively, with 13 bases between them. This CDR3 comprises 14 residues. CDR3: CASSSRGVLDTQYF. CDR3 nucleotide sequence: TGTGCCAGCAGCTCAAGGGGGGTTTTAGATACGCAGTATTTT.

This chain links TRBV19 with TRBJ2-1; 14 nucleotides line up with TRBD2. The V gene's germline CDR1 is LNHDA and CDR2 SQIVND (reference sequence). The CDR3 is made up of 16 amino acids. Trimming removed 5 bases from V and 8 bases from J; junction bases left unmatched: 8. CDR3 DNA sequence: TGTGCCAGTAGTTCTCCCGGGACTAGCGGGAGTGATGAGCAGTTCTTC. Its translation: CASSSPGTSGSDEQFF.

Only one count was recorded for this clone. This sequence joins TRBV30 and TRBJ1-2; D perhaps matches TRBD1 (6 bases). Trimming shortened V by 0 bases and J by 5 bases, and 16 bases separated the two germline ends. The CDR3 consists of 15 residues. The germline CDR1 and CDR2 sequences are GTSNPN and SVGIG (reference sequence). The CDR3 loop reads CAWSVRPQGWYGYTF. The DNA for the CDR3 is TGTGCCTGGAGTGTACGGCCGCAGGGGTGGTATGGCTACACCTTC.

Remarks on this clone: A read error is possible here, since a much larger clone lies one base away. The genes are TRBV7-3 and TRBJ2-5, with D perhaps TRBD1 or TRBD2 (5 bases each). Looked up from germline, CDR1 is SGHTA and CDR2 is FQGTGA. V lost 2 bases, J lost 7 bases, and 14 bases lay in between. This CDR3 is built from 14 residues. The DNA of the CDR3 is TGTGCCAGCAGCTTAGTGGGGGATAGTGGGACCCAGTACTTC. This codes for CASSLVGDSGTQYF.

The CDR3 sequence is CASSLKAGVNIQYF. The CDR3, as DNA: TGTGCCAGCAGCCTAAAGGCCGGGGTGAACATTCAGTACTTC. V is TRBV5-4 and J is TRBJ2-4; TRBD2 might be the D (5 bases). V lost 4 bases and J lost 7, with 15 bases in between. The V gene's germline CDR1 is SGHNT and CDR2 YYREEE (reference sequence). The CDR3 is made up of 14 amino acids.

The chain has TRBV19 and TRBJ2-2; D gene unclear. This CDR3 is built from 12 residues. V dropped 4 bases and J dropped 7 bases, with 7 bases sitting between them. Germline lookup yields CDR1 LNHDA and CDR2 SQIVND (reference sequence). The CDR3 DNA sequence: TGTGCCAGTAGTAAGGGTGGCGGGGAGCTGTTTTTT. Translated, it gives CASSKGGGELFF.

The chain employs TRBV6-1 and TRBJ2-2, with D perhaps matching TRBD1 (6 bases). Germline V lookup: CDR1 MNHNS, CDR2 SASEGT. This CDR3 comprises 16 residues. The V and J ends lost 5 bases and 4 bases respectively, with 17 bases between them. Here the CDR3 reads CASSQGQRGGTGELFF. CDR3 DNA sequence: TGTGCCAGCAGTCAAGGACAGCGCGGTGGCACCGGGGAGCTGTTTTTT.

In the case of this clone: The germline gene is not matched at one end of the junction; a read error may be the cause. The chain has TRBV28 and TRBJ1-1; 8 bases match TRBD1. The CDR3 totals 13 residues. Germline CDR1 reads MDHEN; CDR2 reads SYDVKM. The DNA of the CDR3 is TGTGCCATCCTCAGGGGGCCGAACACTAAAGCTTTCTTT. It codes for CAILRGPNTKAFF.

The chain employs TRBV5-6 and TRBJ1-1; D remains ambiguous. The V end was cut by 4 bases, the J end by 7 bases, with 14 bases between. The length of the CDR3 is 13 residues. Germline lookup yields CDR1 SGHDT and CDR2 YYEEEE. The CDR3: CASSLTGRFEAFF. The DNA for the CDR3 is TGTGCCAGCAGCCTGACCGGACGCTTTGAAGCTTTCTTT.

This chain uses TRBV4-2 with TRBJ2-1; 9 bases line up with TRBD2. The CDR3 sequence is 16 residues long. The germline V gene encodes CDR1 LGHNA and CDR2 YNFKEQ. The J segment lost 10 bases and the V segment lost 1 base, leaving 11 bases of the junction unmatched. The CDR3: CASSQGSAGGHQEQFF. DNA for the CDR3: TGTGCCAGCAGCCAAGGTTCTGCGGGAGGGCACCAGGAGCAGTTCTTC.